The entry below describes one TCR beta chain. As yet, its antigen is unknown. This sample is drawn from a study of CD8+ T cells in alopecia areata. cDNA serving as the sequencing template came from extracted, reverse transcribed RNA. TCRdb's table, derived via immunoSEQ multiplex PCR, lists solely in-frame clones and lacks some. The data show under 250,000 clones, with under 75% seen just once and 1.5% to 2% held by the top ten. The CDR3 runs to 13 residues. Trimming took off 4 bases at V and 1 base at J, with 10 bases between the two ends. The germline CDR1 and CDR2 sequences are SQVTM and ANQGSEA. The study's findings and limits: Under tofacitinib, fewer expanded CD8+ clones appeared among the top 100 scalp clones. Lesional tissue from the scalp (especially in alopecia totalis/universalis) showed higher clonality than normal scalp. Uncertainty remains about how baseline CD8+ expansion links to response, with one nonresponder. Sequences from scalp samples also cover resident alphabeta T cells of normal skin.

Treatment meaning: oral pan-JAK inhibitor, 5-10 mg twice daily. This chain links TRBV29-1 with TRBJ1-2; the D gene is possibly TRBD1 (5 bases). The clonotype originates from a human donor with alopecia areata. The starting material was CD4+ T cells sorted from blood, obtained at week 4, from a patient treated with tofacitinib. The CDR3 loop reads CSVGIDSNYGYTF. CDR3 in DNA: TGCAGCGTTGGGATAGACAGTAACTATGGCTACACCTTC.